This TCR beta chain is from a study of blood T cell repertoires in COVID-19. Sequencing was performed with immunoSEQ multiplex PCR; in TCRdb, only in-frame clones are kept and a portion is missing. In the table there are around 80,000 clones, roughly four fifths of which are singletons. V dropped 5 bases and J dropped 2; count of bases not matched to a gene: 8. CDR3 length: 15 amino acids. The germline V gene has CDR1 KGHSH and CDR2 LQKENI. The sample taken for sequencing was peripheral blood. The sequence derives from a woman older than 75 with active or convalescent COVID-19. The rearrangement joins TRBV18 to TRBJ2-5; 7 nucleotides agree with TRBD1. The CDR3 DNA follows: TGTGCCAGCTCAATGGGGACAGATGGACAAGAGACCCAGTACTTC. Amino acid sequence: CASSMGTDGQETQYF.